This is a list of T cell receptor beta chains from one sample in a study of blood T cell repertoires in COVID-19. The protocol was immunoSEQ multiplex PCR, while the TCRdb copy is restricted to in-frame clones and leaves out a portion. The repertoire holds roughly 60,000 clones, with approximately 83% as singletons. Specimen: peripheral blood. These TCRs come from a man younger than 45 with COVID-19, enrolled during active disease. Each CDR3 is given with its conserved first and last residue. Fields, in order: J gene, clone size, D gene, V gene, CDR3 protein, CDR3 DNA. A D gene is named only where the DNA matches it firmly. Size tells how often a clone was seen (once, few, many) or the class of an expanded clone, and some rows leave it out.

>TRBJ1-2|.|.|TRBV27
CASSSFRESYGYTF
TGTGCCAGCAGTTCGTTCAGGGAAAGCTATGGCTACACCTTC
>TRBJ2-1|.|TRBD2|TRBV28
CASSKGLAGGNEQFF
TGTGCCAGCAGTAAGGGACTAGCGGGAGGAAATGAGCAGTTCTTC
>TRBJ2-7|.|.|TRBV28
CASSLSGGVYEQYF
TGTGCCAGCAGTTTATCGGGCGGGGTCTACGAGCAGTACTTC
>TRBJ1-2|.|TRBD1|TRBV19
CASSEGQAWSNYGYTF
TGTGCCAGTAGCGAGGGACAGGCCTGGTCTAACTATGGCTACACCTTC
>TRBJ1-5|.|TRBD1|TRBV30
CACATGGNQPQHF
TGTGCCTGCGCTACAGGGGGCAATCAGCCCCAGCATTTT
>TRBJ1-1|.|.|TRBV30
CAWSVRENTEAFF
TGTGCCTGGAGTGTACGGGAGAACACTGAAGCTTTCTTT
>TRBJ2-7|.|TRBD2|TRBV4-3
CASSQGRTSGIPYEQYF
TGCGCCAGCAGCCAAGGTCGGACTAGCGGGATTCCGTACGAGCAGTACTTC
>TRBJ2-7|.|TRBD2|TRBV11-2
CASSFTSGGPYEQYF
TGTGCCAGCAGCTTTACTAGCGGGGGTCCCTACGAGCAGTACTTC
>TRBJ1-1|once|TRBD1|TRBV2
CASRIQGNIEAFF
TGTGCCAGCAGGATACAGGGGAACATTGAAGCTTTCTTT
>TRBJ1-1|.|TRBD1|TRBV19
CASSPRTGRGLNTEAFF
TGTGCCAGTAGTCCACGGACAGGGCGGGGCCTGAACACTGAAGCTTTCTTT
>TRBJ1-5|.|.|TRBV6-5
CASGTLSNQPQHF
TGTGCCAGCGGGACATTAAGCAATCAGCCCCAGCATTTT
>TRBJ2-3|.|TRBD2|TRBV5-1
CASSLNPSGSADTQYF
TGCGCCAGCAGCTTGAATCCTAGCGGGAGTGCAGATACGCAGTATTTT
>TRBJ2-5|.|.|TRBV2
CASVFRQGGPQYF
TGTGCCAGCGTTTTTAGACAGGGAGGACCCCAGTACTTC
>TRBJ2-1|.|.|TRBV18
CASSPPPRQISSYNEQFF
TGTGCCAGCTCACCACCTCCGAGACAAATAAGCTCCTACAATGAGCAGTTCTTC
>TRBJ2-5|.|.|TRBV30
CAWTSRVETQYF
TGTGCCTGGACCTCCCGGGTGGAGACCCAGTACTTC
>TRBJ2-5|.|TRBD2|TRBV29-1
CSVEVAGALETQYF
TGCAGCGTTGAAGTAGCGGGGGCTTTGGAGACCCAGTACTTC
>TRBJ2-1|.|.|TRBV27
CASSSRDPTGEQFF
TGTGCCAGCAGCAGCAGGGATCCCACAGGTGAGCAGTTCTTC
>TRBJ2-1|.|.|TRBV9
CASSSPVAGAGEQFF
TGTGCCAGCAGCTCCCCTGTCGCAGGGGCCGGGGAGCAGTTCTTC
>TRBJ2-1|.|.|TRBV6-2/TRBV6-3
CASSLKSEQFF
TGTGCCAGCAGTTTAAAATCTGAGCAGTTCTTC
>TRBJ1-1|.|.|TRBV28
CASSNLRTLNTEAFF
TGTGCCAGCAGTAATCTACGGACATTGAACACTGAAGCTTTCTTT
>TRBJ1-4|.|.|TRBV4-3
CASSQGRVTTNEKLFF
TGCGCCAGCAGCCAGGGGAGGGTTACAACTAATGAAAAACTGTTTTTT
>TRBJ1-6|.|.|TRBV6-2/TRBV6-3
CASSETGGGNSPLHF
TGTGCCAGCAGTGAGACCGGCGGCGGAAATTCACCCCTCCACTTT
>TRBJ1-3|.|.|TRBV7-9
CASSLDPVSGNTIYF
TGTGCCAGCAGCTTAGACCCAGTCTCTGGAAACACCATATATTTT
>TRBJ1-1|.|TRBD1|TRBV27
CASSPGQGRRVEAFF
TGTGCCAGCAGTCCCGGACAGGGGCGCAGGGTTGAGGCTTTCTTT
>TRBJ2-1|.|.|TRBV7-8
CASSLDRSGHYNEQFF
TGTGCCAGCAGCTTAGATCGAAGTGGCCACTACAATGAGCAGTTCTTC
>TRBJ2-3|.|.|TRBV20-1
CTSQEDTQYF
TGCACCTCACAAGAAGATACGCAGTATTTT
>TRBJ1-1|.|.|TRBV6-5
CASSPPSGTEAFF
TGTGCCAGCAGTCCCCCAAGCGGCACTGAAGCTTTCTTT
>TRBJ2-1|.|.|TRBV7-3
CASSSTGTRGYNEQFF
TGTGCCAGCAGCTCCACCGGGACAAGGGGATACAATGAGCAGTTCTTC
>TRBJ1-1|few|.|TRBV7-3
CASSLSPTGKAEAFF
TGTGCCAGCAGCTTATCCCCCACAGGGAAGGCTGAAGCTTTCTTT
>TRBJ2-3|few|TRBD2|TRBV11-2
CASSLGAGVSDTQYF
TGTGCCAGCAGCTTAGGTGCGGGAGTTTCAGATACGCAGTATTTT
>TRBJ2-5|.|TRBD1|TRBV7-2
CASSSDRVETQYF
TGTGCCAGCAGCTCGGACAGGGTGGAGACCCAGTACTTC
>TRBJ1-5|.|.|TRBV6-5
CASRPTGNQPQHF
TGTGCCAGCAGACCCACAGGGAATCAGCCCCAGCATTTT
>TRBJ1-1|.|.|TRBV6-6
CASSPRDTIYMNTEAFF
TGTGCCAGCAGTCCCCGGGACACGATATACATGAACACTGAAGCTTTCTTT
>TRBJ2-1|.|.|TRBV10-3
CAISERGNEQFF
TGTGCCATCAGTGAAAGGGGCAATGAGCAGTTCTTC
>TRBJ1-2|.|.|TRBV13
CASSLRAGGYTF
TGTGCCAGCAGCTTGCGGGCTGGCGGCTACACCTTC
>TRBJ1-5|.|.|TRBV2
CASWKGGGRNQPQHF
TGTGCCAGCTGGAAAGGGGGAGGGCGAAATCAGCCCCAGCATTTT
>TRBJ1-1|once|.|TRBV6-6
CASSTGRATEAFF
TGTGCCAGCAGCACAGGGAGGGCCACTGAAGCTTTCTTT
>TRBJ1-5|.|TRBD1|TRBV6-5
CASSSSGTGGQPQHF
TGTGCCAGCAGTTCCTCCGGGACAGGGGGGCAGCCCCAGCATTTT
>TRBJ2-7|few|.|TRBV5-1
CASSLERRTSYEQYF
TGCGCCAGCAGCTTGGAACGGAGAACCTCCTACGAGCAGTACTTC
>TRBJ2-7|few|TRBD1|TRBV7-2
CASSRGQTYEQYF
TGTGCCAGCAGCCGGGGACAGACCTACGAGCAGTACTTC
>TRBJ2-7|.|TRBD1|TRBV28
CASSSGTGSFYEQYF
TGTGCCAGCAGCTCCGGGACAGGGTCTTTCTACGAGCAGTACTTC